The 30 T cell receptor beta chains below were found in one sample sequenced in a study of molecular identifiers for immune sequencing clone quantification. TCRdb ran MiXCR on the PCR reads and lists one entry per CDR3 protein. The sample shows nearly 650,000 distinct CDR3 sequences, 25% of them seen only once. The sample taken for sequencing was naive CD8+ T cells from blood, with Jurkat cell RNA spiked in. Subset of the sample: FACS-sorted CD8+CD4-CCR7+CD45RA+ naive T cells. Receptors were obtained from a human donor in good health. Some libraries in this study had Jurkat cell RNA spiked in.

This clonotype has more than one count but fewer than ten. This chain connects TRBV19 to TRBJ2-3; D perhaps matches TRBD2 (6 bases). Per germline, CDR1 LNHDA and CDR2 SQIVND (reference sequence). The CDR3 consists of 16 residues. V was pared by 1 base and J by 3 bases, with 14 bases between. In DNA form, the CDR3 reads TGTGCCAGTAGTATAGGGACTAACCACAGGACAGATACGCAGTATTTT. As protein: CASSIGTNHRTDTQYF.

About this clonotype itself: This may be a read error, as it is one base from a much larger clone. The CDR3 does not end in the conserved phenylalanine or tryptophan, so this is likely a read error. The chain joins TRBV28 to TRBJ2-7; D is uncertain. CDR3 length: 14 amino acids. The germline gives CDR1 MDHEN, CDR2 SYDVKM. V dropped 5 bases and J dropped 0 bases, with 11 bases sitting between them. The CDR3: CASSPRMYSYEQYL. For the CDR3, the DNA is TGTGCCAGCAGTCCCCGGATGTACTCCTACGAGCAGTACCTC.

This clonotype has only a few counts. The rearrangement joins TRBV3-2 to TRBJ1-5. TRBV3-2 counts as a pseudogene. The CDR3 runs 19 residues. For the CDR3, the DNA is TGTGCCAGCAGCCAAGTGAAGGTACGGTGGTCAGATAGCAATCAGCCCCAGCATTTT. It translates to CASSQVKVRWSDSNQPQHF.

This clonotype was seen at least ten times. The chain links TRBV20-1 to TRBJ2-7; D gene ambiguous. Trimming removed 1 base from V and 2 bases from J, with 6 bases in between. The length of the CDR3 is 12 residues. Germline V CDR1 and CDR2: DFQATT, SNEGSKA (reference sequence). The CDR3 DNA sequence: TGCAGTGCTAGAGCCGAGGCCTACGAGCAGTACTTC. This gives the protein CSARAEAYEQYF.

This clonotype was found once. J is TRBJ1-4 and V is TRBV7-9, with 8 positions matching TRBD1. The CDR3 runs 14 residues. The germline V gene encodes CDR1 SEHNR and CDR2 FQNEAQ (reference sequence). V was pared by 5 bases and J by 5 bases, with 4 bases of the junction left unmatched. CDR3 in DNA: TGTGCCAGCAGCACCCGGGACAGGAATGAAAAACTGTTTTTT. It codes for CASSTRDRNEKLFF.

This clonotype was seen only a few times. This chain connects TRBV19 to TRBJ2-7, with 7 bases fitting TRBD1. Germline V gives CDR1 LNHDA, CDR2 SQIVND (reference sequence). J gave up 4 bases and V 5 bases, and 5 bases lay outside the gene matches. CDR3 length: 13 residues. CDR3 in amino acids: CASSWQGEYEQYF. The CDR3 nucleotides read TGTGCCAGTAGTTGGCAGGGGGAATACGAGCAGTACTTC.

In its sample, this clonotype was seen many times. V and J are TRBV5-1 and TRBJ2-3; perhaps TRBD1 as D (6 bases). From germline, CDR1 is SGHRS and CDR2 YFSETQ. CDR3 length: 17 amino acids. Trimming shortened V by 2 bases and J by 0 bases, and 16 bases separated the two germline ends. CDR3 protein: CASSLDRNILSTDTQYF. CDR3 DNA: TGCGCCAGCAGCTTAGACAGGAATATTTTAAGCACAGATACGCAGTATTTT.

This clonotype has a count of ten or more. The chain combines TRBV7-9 with TRBJ1-2; D is uncertain. Germline CDR1 reads SEHNR; CDR2 reads FQNEAQ (reference sequence). Trimming took 3 bases from V and 0 from J, leaving 14 bases between them. CDR3 length: 16 amino acids. As DNA, the CDR3 is TGTGCCAGCAGCTTCTTAATCGTCGGAACTAACTATGGCTACACCTTC. It yields the protein CASSFLIVGTNYGYTF.

The V and J genes are TRBV6-2 or TRBV6-3 and TRBJ1-5, with unresolved D. Per the germline V gene, CDR1 is MNHEY and CDR2 is SVGEGT. This CDR3 is 17 amino acids long. V was shortened by 0 bases and J by 4 bases, with 16 bases between the two germline ends. The CDR3 nucleotides read TGTGCCAGCAGTTACTCTGTGCAGGTGGATAAGAATCAGCCCCAGCATTTT. Its protein is CASSYSVQVDKNQPQHF.

Worth noting for this clonotype: Being one base from a much bigger clone, this may be a read error. This CDR3 is CASSRAWTSGTDTQYF. CDR3 nucleotides: TGTGCCAGCAGCCGAGCCTGGACTAGCGGCACAGATACGCAGTATTTT. The genes are TRBV14 and TRBJ2-3; the match to TRBD2 covers 9 bases. Germline loops: CDR1 SGHDN, CDR2 FVKESK. The CDR3 has 16 amino acids. V gave up 4 bases and J gave up 1 base; unmatched junction bases: 6.

The sample holds many counts of this clonotype. This chain connects TRBV12-3 or TRBV12-4 to TRBJ1-1, with D hard to call. V lost 2 bases to trimming and J lost 8 bases, with 21 bases between them. The CDR3 covers 16 residues. CDR3 in DNA: TGTGCCAGCAGTTTATCCCAACTACCCGGGTTCGTCGAAGCTTTCTTT. Protein sequence: CASSLSQLPGFVEAFF.

This clonotype was counted many times. The V gene is TRBV7-6, the J gene TRBJ2-3; 14 positions agree with TRBD2. The CDR3 runs 16 residues. In germline, CDR1 is SGHVS, CDR2 FNYEAQ. With V trimmed by 6 bases and J by 5 bases, 7 bases remained unmatched. The CDR3 sequence is CASSLTSGGALDTQYF. CDR3 nucleotide sequence: TGTGCCAGCAGTTTGACTAGCGGGGGGGCTTTAGATACGCAGTATTTT. The complete variable domain, with remaining parts taken from reference TRBV7-6 and TRBJ2-3, reads GAGVSQSPRYKVTKRGQDVALRCDPISGHVSLYWYRQALGQGPEFLTYFNYEAQQDKSGLPNDRFSAERPEGSISTLTIQRTEQRDSAMYRCASSLTSGGALDTQYFGPGTRLTVL.

This sequence joins TRBV27 and TRBJ2-7; 10 bases align to TRBD2. CDR1 is MNHEY and CDR2 is SMNVEV in the germline V gene (reference sequence). V dropped 11 bases and J dropped 4; count of bases not matched to a gene: 17. This CDR3 comprises 16 residues. The CDR3 DNA follows: TGTGCCCGCATACCTAGCGGGAGAGGCCCGTGGTACGAGCAGTACTTC. This translates into CARIPSGRGPWYEQYF.

The V and J genes are TRBV20-1 and TRBJ2-7; no reliable D call. CDR1 is DFQATT and CDR2 is SNEGSKA in the germline V gene (reference sequence). This CDR3 is built from 15 residues. The V gene lost 2 bases and the J gene lost 6 bases, with 20 bases spanning the gap. The CDR3 bases are TGCAGTGCTAGACCCCACACCCAAGCCGCGATCGAGCAGTACTTC. Amino acid sequence: CSARPHTQAAIEQYF.

This clonotype was detected only once. A much bigger clone sits one base away, suggesting this may be a read error. This chain joins TRBV2 and TRBJ1-2; D is perhaps TRBD1 (6 bases). Germline loops: CDR1 SNHLY, CDR2 FYNNEI. The CDR3 is made up of 15 amino acids. The DNA for the CDR3 is TGTGCCGGCAGTGAGCTTGTCATGACAGGCTATGGCTACACCTTC. It yields the protein CAGSELVMTGYGYTF.

This clonotype showed up just a few times. The V gene is TRBV5-6, the J gene TRBJ2-7; 9 bases are shared with TRBD1. Germline V lookup: CDR1 SGHDT, CDR2 YYEEEE. With 4 bases clipped from V and 6 bases from J, the junction kept 5 bases outside the gene matches. This CDR3 is built from 13 residues. The CDR3 spells CASSEDRGREQYF. CDR3 nucleotide sequence: TGTGCCAGCAGCGAGGACAGGGGCCGCGAGCAGTACTTC.

This clonotype was seen only a few times. The rearrangement joins TRBV2 to TRBJ2-7; TRBD2 agrees at 10 bases. CDR3 length: 16 residues. Losses at the gene ends were 3 bases for V and 3 bases for J; bases not matched to a gene: 8. The germline gives CDR1 SNHLY, CDR2 FYNNEI. CDR3 amino acids: CASSEGASGGGYEQYF. The CDR3 DNA sequence: TGTGCCAGCAGTGAGGGGGCTAGCGGGGGAGGCTACGAGCAGTACTTC.

This clonotype was found a few times. One end of the junction varies from germline; a read error may be responsible. J is TRBJ2-7 and V is TRBV12-3 or TRBV12-4; D is ambiguous. This CDR3 has 11 residues. CDR3 nucleotide sequence: TGTACCAGCAGTATTAGCTACGAGCAGTACTTC. Translation gives CTSSISYEQYF.

This clonotype turned up a few times. This sequence joins TRBV20-1 and TRBJ2-1; D remains ambiguous. Germline lookup yields CDR1 DFQATT and CDR2 SNEGSKA (reference sequence). V lost 6 bases and J 1 base, leaving 13 bases between the germline ends. This CDR3 has 14 residues. CDR3 in amino acids: CSARLIGSYNEQFF. For the CDR3, the DNA is TGCAGTGCCCGATTGATAGGGTCCTACAATGAGCAGTTCTTC.

The gene calls are TRBV2 and TRBJ1-1; D is undetermined. The CDR3 runs 11 residues. Trimming left V 4 bases short and J 7 bases short, with 7 bases between. Germline V lookup: CDR1 SNHLY, CDR2 FYNNEI. The CDR3 DNA is TGTGCCAGCAGTGGTGTTGGTGAAGCTTTCTTT. It specifies CASSGVGEAFF.

This chain uses TRBV6-2 or TRBV6-3 with TRBJ2-1, with D tentatively TRBD1 or TRBD2 (5 bases each). Germline V lookup: CDR1 MNHEY, CDR2 SVGEGT. Deletions cut 0 bases from V and 6 bases from J, with 15 bases between. CDR3 length: 16 residues. This chain's CDR3 is CASSYSRGPRANEQFF. DNA of the CDR3: TGTGCCAGCAGTTACTCGAGGGGACCTAGAGCCAATGAGCAGTTCTTC.

In its sample, this clonotype was seen a few times. V and J are TRBV6-6 and TRBJ1-1; 8 nucleotides line up with TRBD1. Trimming at V came to 8 bases and at J to 8 bases, leaving 7 bases not matched to a gene. CDR1 is MNHNY and CDR2 is SVGAGI in the germline V gene (reference sequence). The CDR3 loop spans 12 amino acids. CDR3 sequence: CASYLGDREAFF. CDR3 bases: TGTGCCAGCTACCTGGGGGACAGGGAAGCTTTCTTT.

This clonotype appeared many times. The rearrangement links TRBV4-3 to TRBJ1-1; 12 nucleotides match TRBD1. This CDR3 has 16 residues. Looked up from germline, CDR1 is LGHNA and CDR2 is YSLEER. Trimming took 4 bases from V and 4 from J; bases not matched to a gene: 7. The CDR3 protein is CASSPGTGGLGTEAFF. CDR3 in DNA: TGCGCCAGCAGCCCGGGGACAGGGGGCCTGGGCACTGAAGCTTTCTTT.

This sequence joins TRBV30 and TRBJ1-2, with TRBD1 identical over 9 bases. CDR1 and CDR2 (germline): GTSNPN, SVGIG (reference sequence). V was clipped by 5 bases and J by 2 bases; unmatched bases: 18. This CDR3 has 18 amino acids. This CDR3 is CAWFRQRDREMMNYGYTF. The CDR3 coding sequence is TGTGCCTGGTTCCGCCAGAGGGACAGGGAAATGATGAACTATGGCTACACCTTC.

The chain has TRBV3-1 and TRBJ1-2; D unclear. This CDR3 comprises 16 residues. CDR1 and CDR2 from the germline V gene are LGHDT and YNNKEL (reference sequence). The V and J ends lost 1 base and 0 bases respectively, with 12 bases between them. The CDR3 nucleotides read TGTGCCAGCAGCCAAGTTCCGACACAAGCTAACTATGGCTACACCTTC. This translates into CASSQVPTQANYGYTF.

Points on this clonotype: A much larger clone differs from this one at a single base, so this may be a read error. The rearrangement links TRBV27 to TRBJ2-7; 7 bases are shared with TRBD2. Germline-derived CDR1 and CDR2 are MNHEY and SMNVEV (reference sequence). The CDR3 length is 12 residues. The CDR3 sequence is CTTRGVPYEQYF. The CDR3 DNA is TGTACCACCCGGGGGGTTCCCTACGAGCAGTACTTC.

This clonotype showed up many times. V is TRBV6-5 and J is TRBJ1-1; D is undetermined. The length of the CDR3 is 16 residues. Between the trimmed V and J ends, which lost 4 bases and 5 bases, there was a span of 20 bases. From germline, CDR1 is MNHEY and CDR2 SVGAGI. Here the CDR3 reads CASSLGISELWTEAFF. The CDR3 coding sequence is TGTGCCAGCAGTTTGGGAATATCCGAGCTCTGGACTGAAGCTTTCTTT.

This clonotype was observed a few times. The chain employs TRBV30 and TRBJ2-2; 9 bases map to TRBD1. The V gene's germline CDR1 is GTSNPN and CDR2 SVGIG (reference sequence). CDR3 length: 16 residues. V shed 1 base, J shed 3 bases, and the junction held 6 bases outside the gene matches. CDR3 DNA sequence: TGTGCCTGGAGTGCCTGGGACAGGGAGGACACCGGGGAGCTGTTTTTT. Protein sequence: CAWSAWDREDTGELFF. The complete variable domain, with remaining parts taken from reference TRBV30 and TRBJ2-2, reads SQTIHQWPATLVQPVGSPLSLECTVEGTSNPNLYWYRQAAGRGLQLLFYSVGIGQISSEVPQNLSASRPQDRQFILSSKKLLLSDSGFYLCAWSAWDREDTGELFFGEGSRLTVL.

This clonotype was counted at least ten times. The junction and the germline gene differ at one end; a read error may be behind it. The chain is built from TRBV20-1 and TRBJ2-2; 7 bases agree with TRBD1. CDR3 size: 15 residues. The germline V gene has CDR1 DFQATT and CDR2 SNEGSKA (reference sequence). Written as DNA, the CDR3 is TGCAGTGCAAGAGAAGCAGGGGGAGCGGCCGGGGAGCTGTTTTTT. It translates to CSAREAGGAAGELFF.

The chain combines TRBV7-6 with TRBJ2-5; a weak D match, TRBD2 (6 bases). The CDR3 length is 16 residues. V gave up 4 bases and J gave up 3 bases, with 18 bases separating them. Germline CDR1 SGHVS, CDR2 FNYEAQ. CDR3 residues: CASSSGRGQKEETQYF. The DNA of the CDR3 is TGTGCCAGCAGCTCCGGGAGAGGGCAGAAAGAAGAGACCCAGTACTTC.